A single sample is the source of the 18 T cell receptor beta chains below, sequenced in a study of OX40 agonist ivuxolimab in advanced cancers. TCRdb's copy holds only in-frame clones and misses some; the assay was immunoSEQ multiplex PCR. Here the sample spans tens of thousands of clones, 84% being singletons. Sequences were derived from CD4+ or CD8+ T cells sorted from blood, sampled in a trial of the OX40 agonist ivuxolimab. These receptors were collected from an adult with an advanced solid tumor such as melanoma, head and neck, liver or kidney cancer.

V is TRBV2 and J is TRBJ1-1, with D hard to call. The germline V gene has CDR1 SNHLY and CDR2 FYNNEI. The ends were cut back, 5 bases at V and 5 bases at J, with 15 bases in the middle. The CDR3 is made up of 14 amino acids. The CDR3 DNA sequence: TGTGCCAGCAGTCTTACCCGGACGGGGACTGAAGCTTTCTTT. Its translation is CASSLTRTGTEAFF.

Concerning this clone itself: The junction departs from the called germline gene at one end, perhaps through a read error. This chain connects TRBV12-5 to TRBJ2-5; the D is unclear. Germline CDR1 is LGHNT and CDR2 is FRNRAP. CDR3 size: 13 residues. The CDR3 DNA sequence: TGTGCTAGTGGTTTGGACTATCAAGGGACCCAGTACTTC. Translating it yields CASGLDYQGTQYF.

This chain connects TRBV7-3 to TRBJ2-7; no clear D. Germline loops: CDR1 SGHTA, CDR2 FQGTGA. The CDR3 loop spans 13 amino acids. V was trimmed by 2 bases and J by 3 bases, leaving 8 bases between them. The CDR3 sequence is CASSLERYYEQYF. The CDR3 DNA is TGTGCCAGCAGCTTAGAACGGTACTACGAGCAGTACTTC.

This clone was observed a few times. The chain recombines TRBV2 with TRBJ1-2; D remains ambiguous. The V end was cut by 0 bases, the J end by 6 bases, with 8 bases between. The CDR3 is 13 amino acids. Per germline, CDR1 SNHLY and CDR2 FYNNEI. CDR3 nucleotides: TGTGCCAGCAGTGAAGCGCGCGTGGATGGCTACACCTTC. The encoded protein is CASSEARVDGYTF.

The chain is built from TRBV19 and TRBJ1-6; D gene ambiguous. Germline-derived CDR1 and CDR2 are LNHDA and SQIVND (reference sequence). The germline V and J ends were trimmed by 7 bases and 4 bases, with 11 bases remaining between them. The CDR3 sequence is 14 residues long. The CDR3 coding sequence is TGTGCCAGTACCAGGTCCGAGTATAATTCACCCCTCCACTTT. Translation: CASTRSEYNSPLHF.

J is TRBJ1-1 and V is TRBV18, with 7 positions matching TRBD1. With V trimmed by 4 bases and J by 3 bases, 8 bases remained unmatched. CDR3 size: 15 residues. The germline V gene encodes CDR1 KGHSH and CDR2 LQKENI. CDR3 sequence: CASSLQQGPHTEAFF. The CDR3 bases are TGTGCCAGCTCACTACAACAGGGGCCTCACACTGAAGCTTTCTTT. Combining the CDR3 with reference TRBV18 and TRBJ1-1 gives the whole variable domain NAGVMQNPRHLVRRRGQEARLRCSPMKGHSHVYWYRQLPEEGLKFMVYLQKENIIDESGMPKERFSAEFPKEGPSILRIQQVVRGDSAAYFCASSLQQGPHTEAFFGQGTRLTVV.

V usage is TRBV5-1 and J usage is TRBJ2-3, with a possible D match to TRBD2 (5 bases). The CDR3 length is 14 residues. Germline CDR1 reads SGHRS; CDR2 reads YFSETQ. V lost 0 bases and J lost 2, with 7 bases in between. The CDR3 nucleotides are TGCGCCAGCAGCTTGGGAGACTACACAGATACGCAGTATTTT. It specifies CASSLGDYTDTQYF.

The rearrangement uses TRBV2 and TRBJ2-2, with 7 bases lining up with TRBD1. This CDR3 spans 14 amino acids. Germline assignment: CDR1 SNHLY and CDR2 FYNNEI. J was trimmed by 0 bases and V by 8 bases; bases with no gene match: 3. CDR3 coding DNA: TGTGCCAGCCCGGGACAGACGAACACCGGGGAGCTGTTTTTT. As protein: CASPGQTNTGELFF.

CDR3 in amino acids: CASSLSGGASNEQFF. CDR3 sequence (DNA): TGTGCCAGCAGCCTATCAGGGGGCGCGAGCAATGAGCAGTTCTTC. The rearrangement links TRBV9 to TRBJ2-1; 8 bases map to TRBD1. Trimming took 4 bases from V and 6 from J; bases not matched to a gene: 9. Germline assignment: CDR1 SGDLS and CDR2 YYNGEE. This CDR3 is 15 amino acids long.

V usage is TRBV28 and J usage is TRBJ2-1; 7 bases agree with TRBD2. There are 14 residues in the CDR3. J gave up 5 bases and V 5 bases, and 6 bases lay outside the gene matches. Germline V CDR1 and CDR2: MDHEN, SYDVKM. The CDR3 region is CASSASGLNNEQFF. The CDR3 DNA reads as TGTGCCAGCAGTGCTAGCGGCCTAAACAATGAGCAGTTCTTC.

The chain couples TRBV9 to TRBJ2-3; possible D gene TRBD2, 6 bases. CDR1 SGDLS and CDR2 YYNGEE come from the germline V gene. CDR3 size: 15 residues. Between the trimmed V and J ends, which lost 4 bases and 2 bases, there was a span of 14 bases. The CDR3 nucleotides read TGTGCCAGCAGCCTTTCCGGAGGGATCACAGATACGCAGTATTTT. Translated, it gives CASSLSGGITDTQYF.

The V gene is TRBV5-4, the J gene TRBJ2-7; D may be TRBD2 (7 bases). Germline V lookup: CDR1 SGHNT, CDR2 YYREEE (reference sequence). Trimming removed 4 bases from V and 4 bases from J, with 24 bases in between. The CDR3 extends over 17 amino acids. The CDR3 protein is CASSGGGVAGFSYEQYF. In DNA, the CDR3 is TGTGCCAGCAGCGGGGGCGGGGTAGCGGGTTTCAGTTACGAGCAGTACTTC.

The chain has TRBV7-2 and TRBJ1-2, with 8 bases matching TRBD1. V shed 5 bases, J shed 9 bases, and the junction held 11 bases outside the gene matches. CDR3 length equals 14 residues. Per germline, CDR1 SGHTA and CDR2 FQGNSA. This chain's CDR3 is CASSPRTGNRRYTF. CDR3 DNA sequence: TGTGCCAGCAGCCCCAGGACAGGGAATAGGCGCTACACCTTC.

The V and J genes are TRBV28 and TRBJ1-2; 8 bases are shared with TRBD1. The CDR3 spans 14 residues. Germline-derived CDR1 and CDR2 are MDHEN and SYDVKM. V was clipped by 4 bases and J by 2 bases; unmatched bases: 3. The CDR3 loop is CASSSGTGNYGYTF. In DNA form, the CDR3 reads TGTGCCAGCAGTTCCGGGACAGGAAACTATGGCTACACCTTC.

The V and J genes are TRBV28 and TRBJ2-1, with 10 positions matching TRBD2. After removal of 8 bases from V and 4 bases from J, the junction contained 29 bases not matched to a gene. Per the germline V gene, CDR1 is MDHEN and CDR2 is SYDVKM. CDR3 length: 22 residues. DNA for the CDR3: TGTGCCAGCGGGACGAGCCTCGCGACAGGGGCCATAGGACTAGCGGTTTACAATGAGCAGTTCTTC. Translating gives CASGTSLATGAIGLAVYNEQFF.

V and J are TRBV29-1 and TRBJ2-1; the match to TRBD2 covers 10 bases. Trimming removed 6 bases from V and 7 bases from J; junction bases left unmatched: 6. The CDR3 has 13 residues. Germline V gives CDR1 SQVTM, CDR2 ANQGSEA. CDR3 sequence reads: CSVVSGGRNEQFF. Here the CDR3 DNA reads TGCAGCGTGGTTAGCGGGGGGCGAAATGAGCAGTTCTTC.

This clone was recorded a few times. The chain recombines TRBV7-9 with TRBJ1-1; D is ambiguous. Germline CDR1 and CDR2: SEHNR and FQNEAQ (reference sequence). Deletions cut 3 bases from V and 1 base from J, with 9 bases between. The CDR3 has 14 residues. The CDR3 sequence is CASSFGQTNTEAFF. CDR3 DNA sequence: TGTGCCAGCAGCTTTGGGCAGACGAACACTGAAGCTTTCTTT.

The J gene is TRBJ2-5, the V gene TRBV19, with D tentatively TRBD1 or TRBD2 (7 bases each). The tail of the sequence fits TRBJ2-7 better, so the J call may be wrong. CDR3 length: 16 residues. Germline CDR1 is LNHDA and CDR2 is SQIVND (reference sequence). In DNA, the CDR3 is TGTGCCAGTAGTAGGGCAGGGGGAGGGACCTCCTACGAGCAGTACTTC. Translation gives CASSRAGGGTSYEQYF.